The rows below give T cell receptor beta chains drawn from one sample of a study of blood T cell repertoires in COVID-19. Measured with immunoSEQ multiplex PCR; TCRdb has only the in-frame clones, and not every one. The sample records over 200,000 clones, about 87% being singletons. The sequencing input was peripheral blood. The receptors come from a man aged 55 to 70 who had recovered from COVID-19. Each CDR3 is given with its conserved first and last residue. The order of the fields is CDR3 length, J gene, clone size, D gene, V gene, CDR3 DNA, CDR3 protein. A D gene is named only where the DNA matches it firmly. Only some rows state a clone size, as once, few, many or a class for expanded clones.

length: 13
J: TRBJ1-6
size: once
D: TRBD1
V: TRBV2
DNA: TGTGCCAGAAAAGGACAGGCAGATTCACCCCTCCACTTT
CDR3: CARKGQADSPLHF

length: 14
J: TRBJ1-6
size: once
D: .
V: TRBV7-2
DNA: TGTGCCAGCAGCACGCGGCCCGAGGGCTCACCCCTCCACTTT
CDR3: CASSTRPEGSPLHF

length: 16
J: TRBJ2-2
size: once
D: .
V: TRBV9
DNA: TGTGCCAGCAGCGTAGTTAGGGGGGGCGACACCGGGGAGCTGTTTTTT
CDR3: CASSVVRGGDTGELFF

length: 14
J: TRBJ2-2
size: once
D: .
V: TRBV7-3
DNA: TGTGCCAGCAGCTTAACAACAGGTCCCGGGGAGCTGTTTTTT
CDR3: CASSLTTGPGELFF

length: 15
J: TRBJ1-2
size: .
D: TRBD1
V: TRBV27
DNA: TGTGCCAGCAGTTTCGAGGGACAGGGAAGGCACGGCTACACCTTC
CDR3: CASSFEGQGRHGYTF

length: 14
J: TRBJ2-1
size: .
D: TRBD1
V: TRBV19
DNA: TGTGCCAGTAGTCAACCCTGGACAGGGGGCTACCAGTTCTTC
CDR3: CASSQPWTGGYQFF

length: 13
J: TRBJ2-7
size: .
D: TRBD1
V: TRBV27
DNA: TGTGCCAGCAGCGACAGGGGGCTAGACGAGCAGTACTTC
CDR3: CASSDRGLDEQYF

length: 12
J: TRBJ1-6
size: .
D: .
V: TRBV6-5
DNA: TGTGCCAGCAGTTATGGTAGGGAGGCCCTCCACTTT
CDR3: CASSYGREALHF

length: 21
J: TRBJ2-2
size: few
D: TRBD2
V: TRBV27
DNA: TGTGCCAGCAGTTGGCGGCGAACCGGACTAGCGGTCCTTGATGGCACCGGGGAGCTGTTTTTT
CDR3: CASSWRRTGLAVLDGTGELFF

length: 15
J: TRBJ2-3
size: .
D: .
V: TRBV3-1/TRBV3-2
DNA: TGTGCCAGCAGCCAAGGCAGGGTCCGCACAGATACGCAGTATTTT
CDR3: CASSQGRVRTDTQYF

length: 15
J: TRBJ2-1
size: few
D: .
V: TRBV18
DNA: TGTGCCAGCTCACCAGCGGTTGTGGTAGGCAATGAGCAGTTCTTC
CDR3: CASSPAVVVGNEQFF

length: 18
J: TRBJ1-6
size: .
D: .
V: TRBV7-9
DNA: TGTGCCAGCAGCTCCCAAAAAGCACCGGACAGCCATAATTCACCCCTCCACTTT
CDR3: CASSSQKAPDSHNSPLHF

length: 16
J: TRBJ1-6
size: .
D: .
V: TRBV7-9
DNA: TGTGCCAGCAGCCCGCCGGTCAGGGTCCTAGGGTCACCCCTCCACTTT
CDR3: CASSPPVRVLGSPLHF

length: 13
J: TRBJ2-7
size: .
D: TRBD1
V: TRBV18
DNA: TGTGCCAGCTCACCAAAGACAGGGACCGAGCAGTACTTC
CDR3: CASSPKTGTEQYF